Each of the 18 T cell receptor beta chains below was sequenced from the same sample in a study of blood T cell repertoires in COVID-19. Generated by immunoSEQ multiplex PCR, the TCRdb table keeps only in-frame clones and is missing some. The top ten clones hold 4.5% to 7.5% of a sample with 150,000 to 200,000 clones, approximately 80% of them seen once. Material: PBMCs or T cells enriched from blood (not recorded which). These receptors originate from a man aged 40-50 years who had recovered from COVID-19.

Concerning this clone: Other nucleotide sequences from this sample produce the same CDR3. The chain joins TRBV3-1 (or the pseudogene TRBV3-2) to TRBJ2-5; TRBD2 matches 13 bases. Per the germline V gene, CDR1 is LGHDT and CDR2 is YNNKEL (reference sequence). J gave up 0 bases and V 4 bases, and 2 bases lay outside the gene matches. The length of the CDR3 is 16 residues. CDR3 sequence: CASSLGLAGYQETQYF. The CDR3 DNA reads TGTGCCAGCAGCCTGGGACTAGCGGGGTACCAAGAGACCCAGTACTTC.

This clone was seen more than once but under ten times. The V call is TRBV27, the J call TRBJ1-2; 7 positions match TRBD1. Per germline, CDR1 MNHEY and CDR2 SMNVEV (reference sequence). J was trimmed by 2 bases and V by 2 bases; bases with no gene match: 5. This CDR3 is 15 amino acids long. The CDR3 here is CASSLQGVRNYGYTF. The DNA of the CDR3 is TGTGCCAGCAGTTTACAGGGGGTTAGGAACTATGGCTACACCTTC.

The genes are TRBV30 and TRBJ1-3, with 7 bases that match TRBD1. The CDR3 covers 15 residues. J was trimmed by 0 bases and V by 3 bases; bases with no gene match: 5. Germline V lookup: CDR1 GTSNPN, CDR2 SVGIG (reference sequence). CDR3 sequence: CAWRQTGTSGNTIYF. The CDR3 nucleotides read TGTGCCTGGAGGCAGACAGGGACCTCTGGAAACACCATATATTTT.

In this sample, this clone turned up a few times. The V call is TRBV5-1, the J call TRBJ1-6, with 7 bases matching TRBD1. Germline CDR1 reads SGHRS; CDR2 reads YFSETQ. The CDR3 extends over 17 amino acids. V gave up 0 bases and J gave up 7 bases; unmatched junction bases: 10. CDR3 DNA: TGCGCCAGCAGCTTGGGGAGACAGGGCGAAAAGAATTCACCCCTCCACTTT. It specifies CASSLGRQGEKNSPLHF. Full variable domain (remainder filled in from reference TRBV5-1 and TRBJ1-6): KAGVTQTPRYLIKTRGQQVTLSCSPISGHRSVSWYQQTPGQGLQFLFEYFSETQRNKGNFPGRFSGRQFSNSRSEMNVSTLELGDSALYLCASSLGRQGEKNSPLHFGNGTRLTVT.

The genes are TRBV19 and TRBJ2-3; D may be TRBD2 (6 bases). The germline V gene has CDR1 LNHDA and CDR2 SQIVND (reference sequence). The CDR3 covers 16 residues. V was pared by 4 bases and J by 2 bases, with 16 bases between. CDR3 in amino acids: CASSTRLGPITDTQYF. The CDR3 coding sequence is TGTGCCAGTAGTACCAGACTAGGGCCCATCACAGATACGCAGTATTTT.

The rearrangement links TRBV24-1 to TRBJ2-3; 13 nucleotides align to TRBD2. CDR3 size: 16 residues. Unmatched junction bases numbered 3, after V lost 5 bases and J lost 2 bases. Per germline, CDR1 KGHDR and CDR2 SFDVKD. CDR3 bases: TGTGCCACCAGTGGCGGACTAGCGGGGGCCACAGATACGCAGTATTTT. Translation: CATSGGLAGATDTQYF.

This chain links TRBV5-5 with TRBJ1-5, with 9 bases identical to TRBD1. The CDR3 has 18 amino acids. Germline CDR1 and CDR2: SGHKS and YYEKEE (reference sequence). The J segment lost 6 bases and the V segment lost 6 bases, leaving 19 bases of the junction unmatched. The CDR3 DNA follows: TGTGCCAGCACCCGCGAGCCTACAGGGGGCCACGGTAGTCAGCCCCAGCATTTT. Residues: CASTREPTGGHGSQPQHF. The full variable domain, completed using reference TRBV5-5 and TRBJ1-5, is DAGVTQSPTHLIKTRGQQVTLRCSPISGHKSVSWYQQVLGQGPQFIFQYYEKEERGRGNFPDRFSARQFPNYSSELNVNALLLGDSALYLCASTREPTGGHGSQPQHFGDGTRLSIL.

V is TRBV15 and J is TRBJ2-4, with a weak D call TRBD1 (5 bases). The germline gives CDR1 LNHNV, CDR2 YYDKDF (reference sequence). V was shortened by 6 bases and J by 8 bases, with 14 bases between the two germline ends. The CDR3 loop spans 13 amino acids. Here the CDR3 DNA reads TGTGCCACCAGTTCCCAGGGTAATTACATTCAGTACTTC. Translated, it gives CATSSQGNYIQYF.

The chain employs TRBV24-1 and TRBJ2-1; D is ambiguous. Deletions cut 9 bases from V and 7 bases from J, with 12 bases between. From germline, CDR1 is KGHDR and CDR2 SFDVKD. CDR3 length: 12 amino acids. In nucleotides, the CDR3 is TGTGCCACCGCCGCGCTACCTAATGAGCAGTTCTTC. Translated, it gives CATAALPNEQFF.

The rearrangement links TRBV2 to TRBJ2-3; 10 bases fit TRBD1. The CDR3 length is 18 residues. Germline V gene data show CDR1 as SNHLY and CDR2 as FYNNEI. V lost 0 bases and J lost 0; bases outside the gene matches: 6. The DNA for the CDR3 is TGTGCCAGCAGTGAAGCTGTGGGGACAGGGGTAAGCACAGATACGCAGTATTTT. It is translated as CASSEAVGTGVSTDTQYF.

This chain links TRBV6-5 with TRBJ1-1, with D unresolved. The germline V gene has CDR1 MNHEY and CDR2 SVGAGI. CDR3 length equals 14 residues. Trimming stripped 5 bases from V and 2 bases from J, with 12 bases between. CDR3 coding DNA: TGTGCCAGCAGTCCTCGGACGGGAAACACTGAAGCTTTCTTT. It translates to CASSPRTGNTEAFF.

The CDR3 coding sequence is TGTGCCAGCTCACCGGGGGCCTTGAACTATGGCTACACCTTC. This sequence encodes CASSPGALNYGYTF. This sequence joins TRBV18 and TRBJ1-2; D is possibly TRBD1 (6 bases). Germline lookup yields CDR1 KGHSH and CDR2 LQKENI. The ends were cut back, 3 bases at V and 2 bases at J, with 10 bases in the middle. The CDR3 covers 14 residues.

The rearrangement links TRBV6-5 to TRBJ1-5; no definite D call. From germline, CDR1 is MNHEY and CDR2 SVGAGI. Trimming pared 3 bases from V and 3 bases from J, leaving 12 bases between. The CDR3 is 15 amino acids. The chain's CDR3 is CASSYSGYDNQPQHF. The DNA for the CDR3 is TGTGCCAGCAGTTATTCGGGGTACGACAATCAGCCCCAGCATTTT.

This chain uses TRBV9 with TRBJ1-5, with TRBD1 identical over 10 bases. V lost 2 bases, J lost 9 bases, and 5 bases stayed unmatched. Germline V gene lookup returns CDR1 SGDLS and CDR2 YYNGEE. The CDR3 is 14 amino acids. The CDR3 region is CASSVGDRGRPQHF. The CDR3 region has the DNA TGTGCCAGCAGCGTCGGGGACAGGGGCCGGCCCCAGCATTTT.

The CDR3 reads CAWSATRGGGLDTQYF. CDR3 nucleotide sequence: TGTGCCTGGAGCGCGACCCGGGGGGGAGGGTTGGATACGCAGTATTTT. The chain links TRBV30 to TRBJ2-3; 8 bases match TRBD2. V was clipped by 3 bases and J by 6 bases; unmatched bases: 14. CDR3 length: 16 amino acids. Germline V gives CDR1 GTSNPN, CDR2 SVGIG (reference sequence).

This rearrangement joins TRBV10-3 to TRBJ1-5, with a weak D call TRBD1 (5 bases). The germline V gene has CDR1 ENHRY and CDR2 SYGVKD. The CDR3 has 14 residues. The V end lost 3 bases, the J end lost 5 bases, and 11 bases lay between the germline ends. Here the CDR3 DNA reads TGTGCCATCAGTGATGGGGGGGTGTATCAGCCCCAGCATTTT. It translates to CAISDGGVYQPQHF.

The chain couples TRBV7-6 to TRBJ1-3; 7 nucleotides align to TRBD1. The trim removed 4 bases at V and 2 bases at J, leaving 8 bases unmatched. The germline CDR1 and CDR2 sequences are SGHVS and FNYEAQ. The CDR3 loop spans 16 amino acids. CDR3 amino acids: CASSSTGFRTGNTIYF. The CDR3 bases are TGTGCCAGCAGCTCGACAGGGTTTAGGACTGGAAACACCATATATTTT.

This clone has more than one count but fewer than ten. V and J are TRBV5-1 and TRBJ1-1, with D perhaps TRBD1 (5 bases). V gave up 0 bases and J gave up 1 base, with 13 bases separating them. CDR3 length: 16 amino acids. The germline CDR1 and CDR2 sequences are SGHRS and YFSETQ. CDR3 amino acids: CASSLAGRGSNTEAFF. Here the CDR3 DNA reads TGCGCCAGCAGCTTGGCAGGGCGGGGTTCGAACACTGAAGCTTTCTTT.